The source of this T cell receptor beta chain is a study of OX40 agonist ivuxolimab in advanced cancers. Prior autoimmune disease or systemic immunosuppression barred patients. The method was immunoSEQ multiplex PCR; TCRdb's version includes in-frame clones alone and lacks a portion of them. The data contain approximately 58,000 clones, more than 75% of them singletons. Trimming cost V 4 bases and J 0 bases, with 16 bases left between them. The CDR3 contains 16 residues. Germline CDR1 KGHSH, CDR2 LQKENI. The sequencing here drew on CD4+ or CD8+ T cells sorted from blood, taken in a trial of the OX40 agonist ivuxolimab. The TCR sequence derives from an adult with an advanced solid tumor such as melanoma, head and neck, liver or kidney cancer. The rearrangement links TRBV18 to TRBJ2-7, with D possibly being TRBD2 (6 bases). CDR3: CASSRSGGPLSYEQYF. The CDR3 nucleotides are TGTGCCAGCTCACGCTCCGGGGGACCCCTCTCCTACGAGCAGTACTTC.